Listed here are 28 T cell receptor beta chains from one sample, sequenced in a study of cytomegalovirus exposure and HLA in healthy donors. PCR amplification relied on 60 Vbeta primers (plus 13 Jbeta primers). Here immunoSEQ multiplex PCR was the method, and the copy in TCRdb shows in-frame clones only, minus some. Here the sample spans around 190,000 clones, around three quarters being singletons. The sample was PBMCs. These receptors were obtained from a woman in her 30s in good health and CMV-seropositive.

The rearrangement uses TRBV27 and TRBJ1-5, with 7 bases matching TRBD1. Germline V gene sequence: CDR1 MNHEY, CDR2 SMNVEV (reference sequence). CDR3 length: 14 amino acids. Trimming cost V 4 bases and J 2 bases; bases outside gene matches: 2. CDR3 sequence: CASSSGQGNQPQHF. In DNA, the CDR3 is TGTGCCAGCAGTTCCGGACAGGGCAATCAGCCCCAGCATTTT.

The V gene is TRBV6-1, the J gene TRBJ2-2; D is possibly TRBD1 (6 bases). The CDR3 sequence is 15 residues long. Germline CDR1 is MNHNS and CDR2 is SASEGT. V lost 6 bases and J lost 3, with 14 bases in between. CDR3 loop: CASSVTGYHTGELFF. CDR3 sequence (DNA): TGTGCCAGCAGCGTTACAGGGTACCACACCGGGGAGCTGTTTTTT.

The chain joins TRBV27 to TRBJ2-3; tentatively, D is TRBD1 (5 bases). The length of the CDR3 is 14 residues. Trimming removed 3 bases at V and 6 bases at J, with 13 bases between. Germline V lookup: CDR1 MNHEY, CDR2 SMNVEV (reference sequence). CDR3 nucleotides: TGTGCCAGCAGTTTCGTCAGGGTGGCTGATACGCAGTATTTT. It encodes CASSFVRVADTQYF.

The DNA of the CDR3 is TGTGCCAGCAGGGGGGGAATGAACACTGAAGCTTTCTTT. This sequence encodes CASRGGMNTEAFF. The chain employs TRBV5-4 and TRBJ1-1, with D possibly matching TRBD1 (5 bases). The CDR3 is 13 residues long. CDR1 and CDR2 (germline): SGHNT, YYREEE (reference sequence). With 5 bases removed from V and 0 bases from J, the gap between germline ends came to 8 bases.

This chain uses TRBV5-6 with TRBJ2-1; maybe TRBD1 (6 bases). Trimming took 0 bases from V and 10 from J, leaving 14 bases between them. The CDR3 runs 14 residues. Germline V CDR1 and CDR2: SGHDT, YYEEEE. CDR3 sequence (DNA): TGTGCCAGCAGCTTGGCTAGCAGGGGATACGAGCAGTTCTTC. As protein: CASSLASRGYEQFF.

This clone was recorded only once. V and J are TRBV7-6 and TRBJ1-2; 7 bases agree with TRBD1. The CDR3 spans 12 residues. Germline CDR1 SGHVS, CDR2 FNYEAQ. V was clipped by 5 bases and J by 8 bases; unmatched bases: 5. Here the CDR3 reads CASSPTGFGYTF. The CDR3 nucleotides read TGTGCCAGCAGCCCGACAGGGTTCGGCTACACCTTC.

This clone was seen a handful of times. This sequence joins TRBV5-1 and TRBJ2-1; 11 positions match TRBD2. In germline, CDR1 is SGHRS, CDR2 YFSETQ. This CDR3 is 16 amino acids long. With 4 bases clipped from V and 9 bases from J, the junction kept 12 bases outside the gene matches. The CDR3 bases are TGCGCCAGCAGCCCCACTAGCGGGGGTCCCGGGGGTGAGCAGTTCTTC. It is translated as CASSPTSGGPGGEQFF. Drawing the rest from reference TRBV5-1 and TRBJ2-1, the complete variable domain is KAGVTQTPRYLIKTRGQQVTLSCSPISGHRSVSWYQQTPGQGLQFLFEYFSETQRNKGNFPGRFSGRQFSNSRSEMNVSTLELGDSALYLCASSPTSGGPGGEQFFGPGTRLTVL.

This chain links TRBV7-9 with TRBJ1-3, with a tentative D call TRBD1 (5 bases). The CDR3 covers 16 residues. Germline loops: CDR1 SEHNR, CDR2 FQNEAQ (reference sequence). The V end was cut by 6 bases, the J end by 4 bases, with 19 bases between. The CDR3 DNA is TGTGCCAGCAGAAGGGGAGGGAGCCCCCAAGGAAACACCATATATTTT. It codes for CASRRGGSPQGNTIYF.

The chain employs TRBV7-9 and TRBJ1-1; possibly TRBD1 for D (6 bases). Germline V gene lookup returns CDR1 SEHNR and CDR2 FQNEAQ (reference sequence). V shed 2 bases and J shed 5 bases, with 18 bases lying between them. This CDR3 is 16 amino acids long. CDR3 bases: TGTGCCAGCAGCTTACCCCGGGACACCCTAAGGACTGAAGCTTTCTTT. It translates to CASSLPRDTLRTEAFF.

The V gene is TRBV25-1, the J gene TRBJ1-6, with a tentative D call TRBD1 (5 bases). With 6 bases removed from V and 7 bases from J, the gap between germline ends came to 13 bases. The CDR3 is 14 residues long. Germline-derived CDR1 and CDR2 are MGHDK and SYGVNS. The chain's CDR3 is CASRNPDTNSPLHF. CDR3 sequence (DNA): TGTGCCAGCAGGAACCCGGACACAAATTCACCCCTCCACTTT.

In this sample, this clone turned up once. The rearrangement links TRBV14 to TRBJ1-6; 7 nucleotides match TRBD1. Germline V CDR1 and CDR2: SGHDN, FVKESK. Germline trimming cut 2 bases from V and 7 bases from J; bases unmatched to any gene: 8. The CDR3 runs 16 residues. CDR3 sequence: CASSQFAGTDNSPLHF. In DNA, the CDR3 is TGTGCCAGCAGCCAATTTGCCGGGACAGACAATTCACCCCTCCACTTT.

The chain's CDR3 is CAGKRENTEAFF. The CDR3 region has the DNA TGTGCCGGAAAGCGGGAGAACACTGAAGCTTTCTTT. The chain couples TRBV30 to TRBJ1-1; D remains unclear. CDR3 length: 12 residues. Per the germline V gene, CDR1 is GTSNPN and CDR2 is SVGIG (reference sequence). The V and J ends lost 8 bases and 1 base respectively, with 11 bases between them.

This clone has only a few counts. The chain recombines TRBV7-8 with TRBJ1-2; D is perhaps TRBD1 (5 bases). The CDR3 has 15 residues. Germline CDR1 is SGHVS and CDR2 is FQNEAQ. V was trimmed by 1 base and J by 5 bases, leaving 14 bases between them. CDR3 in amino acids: CASSLGGRSSYGYTF. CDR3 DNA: TGTGCCAGCAGCTTAGGGGGCAGGAGCTCTTATGGCTACACCTTC.

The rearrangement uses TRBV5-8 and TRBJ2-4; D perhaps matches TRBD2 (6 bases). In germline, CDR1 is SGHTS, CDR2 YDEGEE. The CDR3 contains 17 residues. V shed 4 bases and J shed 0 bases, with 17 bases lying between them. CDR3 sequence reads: CASSRRLAELAKNIQYF. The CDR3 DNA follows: TGTGCCAGCAGCCGCCGCTTAGCGGAGCTAGCCAAAAACATTCAGTACTTC.

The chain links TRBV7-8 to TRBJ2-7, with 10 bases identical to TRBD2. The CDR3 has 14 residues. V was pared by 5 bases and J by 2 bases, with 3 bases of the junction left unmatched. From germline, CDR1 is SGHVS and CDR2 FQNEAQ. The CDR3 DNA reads TGTGCCAGCAGCGCGAGCGGGGGGGCCTACGAGCAGTACTTC. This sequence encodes CASSASGGAYEQYF.

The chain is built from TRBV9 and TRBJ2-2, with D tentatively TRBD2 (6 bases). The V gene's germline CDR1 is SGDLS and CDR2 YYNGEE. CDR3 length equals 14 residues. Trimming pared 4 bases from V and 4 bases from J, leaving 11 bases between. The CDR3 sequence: CASSRDFGTGELFF. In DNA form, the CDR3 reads TGTGCCAGCAGCCGGGACTTTGGCACCGGGGAGCTGTTTTTT.

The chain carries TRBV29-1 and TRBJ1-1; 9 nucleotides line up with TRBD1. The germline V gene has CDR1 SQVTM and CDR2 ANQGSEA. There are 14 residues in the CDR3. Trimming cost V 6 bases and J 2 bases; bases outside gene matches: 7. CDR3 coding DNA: TGCAGCGTCTTCCCGGGACAGGGAAACACTGAAGCTTTCTTT. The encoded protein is CSVFPGQGNTEAFF.

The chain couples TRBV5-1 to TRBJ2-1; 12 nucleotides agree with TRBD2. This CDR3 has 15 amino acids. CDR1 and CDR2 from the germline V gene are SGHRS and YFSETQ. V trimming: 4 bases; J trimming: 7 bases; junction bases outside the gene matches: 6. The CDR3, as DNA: TGCGCCAGCAGCACTACTAGCGGGGGGCTAAATGAGCAGTTCTTC. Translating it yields CASSTTSGGLNEQFF.

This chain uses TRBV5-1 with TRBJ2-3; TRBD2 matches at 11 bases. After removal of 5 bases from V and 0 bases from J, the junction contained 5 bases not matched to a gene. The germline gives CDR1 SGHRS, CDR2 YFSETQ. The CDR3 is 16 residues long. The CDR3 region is CASSPGLAESTDTQYF. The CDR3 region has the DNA TGCGCCAGCAGTCCGGGACTAGCGGAAAGCACAGATACGCAGTATTTT.

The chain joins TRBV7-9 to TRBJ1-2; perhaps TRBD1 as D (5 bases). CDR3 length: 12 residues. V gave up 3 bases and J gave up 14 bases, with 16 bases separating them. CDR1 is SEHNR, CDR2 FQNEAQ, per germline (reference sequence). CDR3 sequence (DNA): TGTGCCAGCAGCTTTGACGCGGAAGGGGATACCTTC. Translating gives CASSFDAEGDTF.

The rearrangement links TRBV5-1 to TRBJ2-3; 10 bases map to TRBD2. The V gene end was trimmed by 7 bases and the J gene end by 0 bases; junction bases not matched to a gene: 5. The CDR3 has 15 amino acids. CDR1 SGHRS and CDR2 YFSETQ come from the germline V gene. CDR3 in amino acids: CASGKLAGSTDTQYF. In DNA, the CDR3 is TGCGCCAGCGGTAAACTAGCGGGGAGCACAGATACGCAGTATTTT.

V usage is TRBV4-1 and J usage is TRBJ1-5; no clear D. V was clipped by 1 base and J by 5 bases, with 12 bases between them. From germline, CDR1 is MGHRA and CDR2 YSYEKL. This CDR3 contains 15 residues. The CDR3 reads CASSQAPRPDQPQHF. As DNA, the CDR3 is TGCGCCAGCAGCCAAGCCCCCAGGCCCGATCAGCCCCAGCATTTT.

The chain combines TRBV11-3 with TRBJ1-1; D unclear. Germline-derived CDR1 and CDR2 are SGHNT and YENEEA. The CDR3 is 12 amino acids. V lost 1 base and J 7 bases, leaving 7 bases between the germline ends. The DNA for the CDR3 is TGTGCCAGCAGCTTAGGTCAGAATGAAGCTTTCTTT. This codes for CASSLGQNEAFF.

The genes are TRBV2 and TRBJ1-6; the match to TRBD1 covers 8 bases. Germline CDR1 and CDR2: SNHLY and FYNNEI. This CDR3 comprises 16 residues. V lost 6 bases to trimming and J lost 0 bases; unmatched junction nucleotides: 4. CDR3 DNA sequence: TGTGCCAGCAGCGGACAGGGTATCTCCTATAATTCACCCCTCCACTTT. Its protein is CASSGQGISYNSPLHF.

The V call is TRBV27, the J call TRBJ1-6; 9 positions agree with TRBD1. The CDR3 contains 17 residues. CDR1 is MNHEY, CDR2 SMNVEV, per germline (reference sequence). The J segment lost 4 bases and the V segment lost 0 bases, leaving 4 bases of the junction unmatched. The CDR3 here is CASSLSPGTGYNSPLHF. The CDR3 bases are TGTGCCAGCAGTTTATCTCCCGGGACAGGGTATAATTCACCCCTCCACTTT.

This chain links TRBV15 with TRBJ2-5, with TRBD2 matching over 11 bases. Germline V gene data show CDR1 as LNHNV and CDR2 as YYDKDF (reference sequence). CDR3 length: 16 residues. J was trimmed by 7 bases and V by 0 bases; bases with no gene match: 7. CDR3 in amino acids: CATSRDPSGGTSTQYF. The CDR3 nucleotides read TGTGCCACCAGCAGAGATCCTAGCGGGGGGACCTCGACCCAGTACTTC.

Here the CDR3 DNA reads TGTGCCTGCAGACTAGCCCTGAACACCGGGGAGCTGTTTTTT. It encodes CACRLALNTGELFF. The gene calls are TRBV30 and TRBJ2-2; TRBD2 aligns across 7 bases. Trimming cost V 6 bases and J 1 base; bases outside gene matches: 5. CDR3 size: 14 residues. Germline CDR1 reads GTSNPN; CDR2 reads SVGIG (reference sequence).

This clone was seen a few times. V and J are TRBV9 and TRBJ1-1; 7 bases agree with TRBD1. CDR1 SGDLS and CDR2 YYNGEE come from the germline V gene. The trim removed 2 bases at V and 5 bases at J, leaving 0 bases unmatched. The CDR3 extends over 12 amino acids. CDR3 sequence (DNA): TGTGCCAGCAGCGTGGGACAGACTGAAGCTTTCTTT. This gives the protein CASSVGQTEAFF.